This entry describes one T cell receptor (beta chain). Its antigen is currently not known. The sample holds no much larger clone one base away, and base qualities are not on file. This sample was included in a study of vaccination and CD4 T cells after COVID-19 (dated by TCRdb to between 2021 and 2024). Notes on the research overall: Convalescent patients had a positive SARS-CoV-2 result on nasal swab PCR, and of these patients, some ten had mild disease and one had severe disease. Each participant got two doses of either the Pfizer-BioNTech BNT162b2 vaccine (n=8) or the Moderna mRNA-1273 vaccine (n=2). In 10 COVID-19 convalescent patients and a few infection-naive healthy vaccine recipients, researchers compared the spike-specific CD4+ TCR repertoire from before mRNA vaccination with the repertoire from after. The cultures were stimulated with overlapping spike peptide pools from SARS-CoV-2 and from the common cold coronaviruses HCoV-NL63, HCoV-OC43 and HCoV-229E. Post-COVID blood samples from convalescent patients were collected a median of roughly 100 days after diagnosis, with a range of roughly 35 to 170 days. The convalescent cohort comprised six males and four females, including two Hispanic individuals, seven Caucasians, two Asians and one multiracial person. Control cultures used a CEFX viral epitope pool as positive control, an HIV-1 Nef peptide pool as negative control, or no peptide. Post-vaccine blood samples were obtained a median of approximately 74 days after the second vaccine dose, with a range of about 14 to 241 days. Results and caveats for the whole study, not just this receptor: Among the post-vaccine SARS-CoV-2-reactive clones in convalescent patients, a median approximately 90% showed up only after vaccination, which suggests vaccine-specific priming. The median count of SARS-CoV-2-reactive clonotypes went up from some 23 after infection to a few dozen after vaccination, although the change was not significant. The study included relatively few convalescent patients and did not analyze early timepoints after natural infection. Nearly all vaccine-specific clones in convalescent patients (304 of 307) were mono-reactive for SARS-CoV-2 spike rather than cross-reactive with common cold coronaviruses.

This specimen's treatment or condition label, per the study, means: approximately 10-day PBMC culture with coronavirus spike peptide pools or control peptides (ViraFEST assay). The study used the ViraFEST assay, which expanded antigen-specific T cells with peptide pools and then identified expanded clonotypes by TCR sequencing. The convalescent patients' positive SARS-CoV-2 PCR tests were from March to December 2020, which was before the Alpha, Beta and Delta variants emerged in the United States. Over 1.5 million PBMCs per well were cultured in IMDM with roughly 5.2% human AB serum and roughly 9.3 IU/ml IL-2, plus 10 ug/ml peptide pools. Half of the culture medium was replaced with fresh IL-2-containing medium on days 3 and 7. CD4+ T cells were isolated after approximately ten days of culture through negative selection using the EasySep CD4+ T cell isolation kit. PBMCs were separated from whole blood using Ficoll-Paque Plus gradient centrifugation and then either used fresh or cryopreserved at -140C. Culture conditions were generally each tested in triplicate wells.

At the junction V is shortened by 3 bases and J by 0 bases, with 15 bases in between. The CDR3 spans 16 residues, from the cysteine through the phenylalanine. The CDR3 DNA has 48 bases and is translated from base 1. Taken from the germline V gene, the CDR1 and CDR2 loops are SGHRS and YFSETQ. Library preparation employed PCR. TCR sequencing of DNA from cultured CD4+ T cells used the Oncomine TCR Beta short-read assay at the Johns Hopkins FTIC core. The QIAamp micro DNA kit was used to extract genomic DNA from the cultured CD4+ T cells. Oncomine TCR Beta libraries from cultured CD4+ T cells were pooled using unique dual indexes and sequenced on an Illumina iSeq 100. The authors' pipeline ran thus. Non-productive sequences were filtered out, and CDR3s that did not start with C, did not end with F or W, or were shorter than 7 amino acids were discarded. The MANAFEST web application identified antigen-specific clonotypes by comparing peptide-stimulated wells against reference wells and other culture wells. Positive clones required FDR below 0.05, an odds ratio above 5, and productive frequency above 0.1% in at least two of three replicate wells. A clonotype was classed as cross-reactive if the clonotype showed significant expansion both in SARS-CoV-2 spike wells and in at least one common cold coronavirus spike condition. Levenshtein distances (stringdist) and unrooted phylogenetic trees (ape) in R version 3.6.1 were used to assess CDR3 homology. In TCRdb, the public reads were trimmed at Q25 with fastp and aligned with MiXCR, with productive beta chains retained. Rows are combined by CDR3 protein, so each entry shows the most common genes and DNA. The V and J calls were determined by TCRdb, not by the authors. The sample table shows around 26,000 distinct CDR3 sequences, and around 62% are seen once. In total, the top ten clones hold roughly 8% of the sample.

The chain employs TRBV5-1 and TRBJ2-5; the D call is tentative, TRBD1 or TRBD2, as each matches 5 bases. The material sequenced was CD4+ T cells from blood, cultured in vitro. The receptor was derived from a human donor who had recovered from COVID-19. CDR3 loop: CASSSLGGGNQETQYF. DNA sequence: TGCGCCAGCAGCTCCCTGGGTGGGGGAAACCAAGAGACCCAGTACTTC. When the CDR3 is completed using the reference TRBV5-1 and TRBJ2-5 genes on either side, the full variable domain is KAGVTQTPRYLIKTRGQQVTLSCSPISGHRSVSWYQQTPGQGLQFLFEYFSETQRNKGNFPGRFSGRQFSNSRSEMNVSTLELGDSALYLCASSSLGGGNQETQYFGPGTRLLVL.